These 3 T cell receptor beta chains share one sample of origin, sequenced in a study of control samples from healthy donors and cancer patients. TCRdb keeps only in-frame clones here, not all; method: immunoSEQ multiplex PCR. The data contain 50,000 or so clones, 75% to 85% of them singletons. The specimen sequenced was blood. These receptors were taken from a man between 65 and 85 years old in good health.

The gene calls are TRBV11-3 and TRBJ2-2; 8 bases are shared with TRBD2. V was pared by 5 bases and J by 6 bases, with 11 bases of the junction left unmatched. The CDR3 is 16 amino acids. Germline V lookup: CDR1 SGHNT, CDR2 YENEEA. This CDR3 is CASSTLTSEGSGELFF. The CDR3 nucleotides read TGTGCCAGCAGCACCCTGACTAGCGAGGGGTCCGGGGAGCTGTTTTTT. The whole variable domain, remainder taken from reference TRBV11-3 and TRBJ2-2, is EAGVVQSPRYKIIEKKQPVAFWCNPISGHNTLYWYLQNLGQGPELLIRYENEEAVDDSQLPKDRFSAERLKGVDSTLKIQPAELGDSAVYLCASSTLTSEGSGELFFGEGSRLTVL.

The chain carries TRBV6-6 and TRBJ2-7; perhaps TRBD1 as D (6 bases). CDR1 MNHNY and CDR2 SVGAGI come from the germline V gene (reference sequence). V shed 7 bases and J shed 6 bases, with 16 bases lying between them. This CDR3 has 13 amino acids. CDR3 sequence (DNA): TGTGCCAGCACCCATAGCAGGGGCTTCGAGCAGTACTTC. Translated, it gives CASTHSRGFEQYF.

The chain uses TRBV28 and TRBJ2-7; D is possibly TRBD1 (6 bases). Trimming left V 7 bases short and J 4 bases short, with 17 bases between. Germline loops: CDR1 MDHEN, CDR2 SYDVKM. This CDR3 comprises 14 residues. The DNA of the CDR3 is TGTGCCAGCAAGGGGGAAGGGACGTCGTACGAGCAGTACTTC. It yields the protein CASKGEGTSYEQYF.